Following are 16 T cell receptor beta chains from one sample sequenced in a study of radiation and T cells in renal cell carcinoma. The sample's time point: blood 2 weeks post-SBRT. Treatment in this sample: 15 Gy SBRT to primary tumor, nephrectomy 4 weeks later. Repertoires were generated with immunoSEQ multiplex PCR, while TCRdb's copy carries only in-frame clones and drops some. The sample has just over 150,000 clones, 87% seen once; the top ten hold around 13%. The material was blood, obtained from a patient whose treatment included radiotherapy and nephrectomy. These receptors all come from a woman between 45 and 65 years old with renal cell carcinoma.

This clone has a handful of counts. This chain connects TRBV6-1 to TRBJ1-4, with D hard to call. Germline V lookup: CDR1 MNHNS, CDR2 SASEGT. Trimming took 5 bases from V and 7 from J, leaving 11 bases between them. This CDR3 is built from 13 residues. DNA of the CDR3: TGTGCCAGCAGTCCGACGTGGGGTGAAAAACTGTTTTTT. As protein: CASSPTWGEKLFF.

The CDR3 sequence is CASSLEERSTNEKLFF. The CDR3 DNA sequence: TGTGCCAGCAGCTTGGAGGAGCGGAGTACTAATGAAAAACTGTTTTTT. The rearrangement links TRBV5-5 to TRBJ1-4, with unresolved D. There are 16 residues in the CDR3. Per germline, CDR1 SGHKS and CDR2 YYEKEE (reference sequence). Trimming stripped 0 bases from V and 2 bases from J, with 11 bases between.

The chain employs TRBV6-5 and TRBJ1-1; D is uncertain. This CDR3 contains 15 residues. V lost 0 bases and J lost 4, with 12 bases in between. CDR1 MNHEY and CDR2 SVGAGI come from the germline V gene. CDR3 amino acids: CASSYSALRATEAFF. CDR3 nucleotide sequence: TGTGCCAGCAGTTACTCGGCGTTACGCGCCACTGAAGCTTTCTTT.

The J gene is TRBJ1-1, the V gene TRBV6-6; D ambiguous. Germline CDR1 is MNHNY and CDR2 is SVGAGI (reference sequence). Deletions cut 5 bases from V and 0 bases from J, with 10 bases between. The CDR3 is made up of 14 amino acids. DNA for the CDR3: TGTGCCAGCAGTAACCCACAGATGAACACTGAAGCTTTCTTT. Protein product: CASSNPQMNTEAFF.

As DNA, the CDR3 is TGTGCCAGCAGCTTGCGACAGAACCAAGAGACCCAGTACTTC. Amino acids: CASSLRQNQETQYF. This chain links TRBV5-6 with TRBJ2-5, with a tentative D call TRBD1 (5 bases). The V end lost 1 base, the J end lost 0 bases, and 7 bases lay between the germline ends. Germline V gene sequence: CDR1 SGHDT, CDR2 YYEEEE. The CDR3 has 14 amino acids.

The CDR3 is CASRGGGMVETQYF. The CDR3 DNA sequence: TGTGCCAGCAGGGGCGGGGGTATGGTAGAGACCCAGTACTTC. The chain has TRBV28 and TRBJ2-5; 7 positions match TRBD2. The CDR3 sequence is 14 residues long. Looked up from germline, CDR1 is MDHEN and CDR2 is SYDVKM. V was clipped by 6 bases and J by 4 bases; unmatched bases: 8.

The CDR3 loop is CASSLFAGDGYTF. The CDR3 DNA sequence: TGTGCCAGCAGCTTATTTGCAGGGGACGGCTACACCTTC. The chain carries TRBV7-9 and TRBJ1-2, with D perhaps matching TRBD1 (6 bases). Per germline, CDR1 SEHNR and CDR2 FQNEAQ (reference sequence). CDR3 size: 13 residues. V lost 2 bases and J 8 bases, leaving 12 bases between the germline ends. Full variable domain (outside the CDR3, taken from reference TRBV7-9 and TRBJ1-2): DTGVSQNPRHKITKRGQNVTFRCDPISEHNRLYWYRQTLGQGPEFLTYFQNEAQLEKSRLLSDRFSAERPKGSFSTLEIQRTEQGDSAMYLCASSLFAGDGYTFGSGTRLTVV.

The rearrangement joins TRBV6-5 to TRBJ2-7, with TRBD1 matching over 8 bases. Trimming cost V 2 bases and J 3 bases; bases outside gene matches: 6. CDR3 length equals 15 residues. From germline, CDR1 is MNHEY and CDR2 SVGAGI. This chain's CDR3 is CASSYGSGGFYEQYF. For the CDR3, the DNA is TGTGCCAGCAGTTACGGGTCAGGGGGCTTCTACGAGCAGTACTTC.

The CDR3 sequence is CAWTGLAGVLNEQFF. The CDR3 DNA is TGTGCCTGGACGGGGCTAGCGGGGGTTCTCAATGAGCAGTTCTTC. The rearrangement uses TRBV30 and TRBJ2-1, with 10 bases fitting TRBD2. CDR1 is GTSNPN and CDR2 is SVGIG in the germline V gene (reference sequence). Losses at the gene ends were 4 bases for V and 6 bases for J; bases not matched to a gene: 9. This CDR3 region has 15 residues.

The chain has TRBV4-1 and TRBJ2-4; 8 nucleotides match TRBD2. Germline V gene lookup returns CDR1 MGHRA and CDR2 YSYEKL. CDR3 size: 18 residues. Trimming cost V 0 bases and J 3 bases; bases outside gene matches: 10. The CDR3 bases are TGCGCCAGCAGCCAAGATACGGGCCTCAGCGGGGGCAAAAACATTCAGTACTTC. It encodes CASSQDTGLSGGKNIQYF.

The gene calls are TRBV9 and TRBJ1-1; D may be TRBD1 (5 bases). The V gene lost 7 bases and the J gene lost 0 bases, with 10 bases spanning the gap. Germline V gene data show CDR1 as SGDLS and CDR2 as YYNGEE. CDR3 size: 13 residues. In nucleotides, the CDR3 is TGTGCCAGCGGGGAGGGGATGAACACTGAAGCTTTCTTT. It is translated as CASGEGMNTEAFF.

The J gene is TRBJ1-4, the V gene TRBV7-9, with 8 bases fitting TRBD1. CDR1 is SEHNR, CDR2 FQNEAQ, per germline (reference sequence). The CDR3 totals 14 residues. The V and J ends lost 2 bases and 7 bases, in that order; junction bases with no gene match: 3. The DNA for the CDR3 is TGTGCCAGCAGCTTACAGGGGGCGGGTGAAAAACTGTTTTTT. This gives the protein CASSLQGAGEKLFF. Complete variable domain (other parts from reference TRBV7-9 and TRBJ1-4): DTGVSQNPRHKITKRGQNVTFRCDPISEHNRLYWYRQTLGQGPEFLTYFQNEAQLEKSRLLSDRFSAERPKGSFSTLEIQRTEQGDSAMYLCASSLQGAGEKLFFGSGTQLSVL.

V usage is TRBV7-9 and J usage is TRBJ1-1; D unresolved. The CDR3 sequence is 14 residues long. The germline V and J ends were trimmed by 0 bases and 3 bases, with 8 bases remaining between them. The germline gives CDR1 SEHNR, CDR2 FQNEAQ (reference sequence). The CDR3 loop is CASSLAEGDTEAFF. The CDR3 DNA is TGTGCCAGCAGCTTAGCGGAGGGAGACACTGAAGCTTTCTTT.

This CDR3 reads CASGLPRTGLTGNTIYF. In DNA, the CDR3 is TGTGCTAGTGGTTTGCCCCGGACAGGCCTTACTGGAAACACCATATATTTT. The rearrangement links TRBV12-5 to TRBJ1-3, with TRBD1 matching 7 bases. The germline CDR1 and CDR2 sequences are LGHNT and FRNRAP. The CDR3 sequence is 17 residues long. The J segment lost 2 bases and the V segment lost 2 bases, leaving 9 bases of the junction unmatched. The complete variable domain, with remaining parts taken from reference TRBV12-5 and TRBJ1-3, reads DARVTQTPRHKVTEMGQEVTMRCQPILGHNTVFWYRQTMMQGLELLAYFRNRAPLDDSGMPKDRFSAEMPDATLATLKIQPSEPRDSAVYFCASGLPRTGLTGNTIYFGEGSWLTVV.

The chain is built from TRBV6-1 and TRBJ2-7, with 13 bases aligning to TRBD2. J lost 2 bases, V lost 8 bases, and 3 bases had no gene match. Germline V CDR1 and CDR2: MNHNS, SASEGT. This CDR3 is built from 14 residues. Written as DNA, the CDR3 is TGTGCCAGCCCGGGACTAGCGGGGCCCTACGAGCAGTACTTC. Translation gives CASPGLAGPYEQYF.

The V and J genes are TRBV19 and TRBJ2-7; D unresolved. The CDR3 has 14 residues. Trimming stripped 5 bases from V and 3 bases from J, with 14 bases between. CDR1 is LNHDA, CDR2 SQIVND, per germline (reference sequence). The CDR3 coding sequence is TGTGCCAGTAGTCACACGGGTGGTAACTACGAGCAGTACTTC. Protein sequence: CASSHTGGNYEQYF.